A selection of T cell receptor beta chains follows, all from one sample in a study of blood T cell repertoires in COVID-19. Using immunoSEQ multiplex PCR, the repertoire was profiled, and TCRdb retains in-frame clones only, with some absent. This sample has 40,000 to 50,000 clones, with approximately 80% found just once. Sequencing was carried out using peripheral blood. Receptor source: a man between 65 and 85 years old with active or convalescent COVID-19. CDR3s include the opening cysteine and the closing phenylalanine or tryptophan. Each record gives: D gene, CDR3 length, V gene, J gene, CDR3 protein. The D gene is left open where the match is weak.

d_call: -; cdr3_length: 14; v_call: TRBV5-3; j_call: TRBJ2-7; cdr3_aa: CARSAGQAAYEQYF
d_call: -; cdr3_length: 14; v_call: TRBV9; j_call: TRBJ2-7; cdr3_aa: CASSASPTRGEQYF
d_call: TRBD2; cdr3_length: 15; v_call: TRBV10-1; j_call: TRBJ2-1; cdr3_aa: CASSDVTGGDNEQFF
d_call: -; cdr3_length: 15; v_call: TRBV4-1; j_call: TRBJ1-6; cdr3_aa: CASSQVTQGNSPLHF
d_call: -; cdr3_length: 14; v_call: TRBV5-1; j_call: TRBJ1-6; cdr3_aa: CASSFKGQDSPLHF
d_call: -; cdr3_length: 13; v_call: TRBV6-5; j_call: TRBJ1-1; cdr3_aa: CASSYSNYREAFF
d_call: -; cdr3_length: 14; v_call: TRBV5-5; j_call: TRBJ1-3; cdr3_aa: CASSLESGIDTIYF
d_call: TRBD2; cdr3_length: 15; v_call: TRBV19; j_call: TRBJ2-3; cdr3_aa: CASASSSGPTDTQYF
d_call: -; cdr3_length: 16; v_call: TRBV14; j_call: TRBJ2-1; cdr3_aa: CASSPSRGTAGNEQFF
d_call: -; cdr3_length: 15; v_call: TRBV11-3; j_call: TRBJ2-2; cdr3_aa: CASSLGGGHTGELFF
d_call: -; cdr3_length: 17; v_call: TRBV6-7; j_call: TRBJ1-6; cdr3_aa: CASSYSAGGAGSSPLHF
d_call: -; cdr3_length: 13; v_call: TRBV10-3; j_call: TRBJ1-1; cdr3_aa: CAISEERNTEAFF
d_call: -; cdr3_length: 14; v_call: TRBV7-9; j_call: TRBJ1-5; cdr3_aa: CASTREGRNQPQHF
d_call: -; cdr3_length: 14; v_call: TRBV2; j_call: TRBJ1-5; cdr3_aa: CASSEAREDQPQHF
d_call: TRBD2; cdr3_length: 15; v_call: TRBV9; j_call: TRBJ2-7; cdr3_aa: CASSTRAGGLYEQYF
d_call: -; cdr3_length: 12; v_call: TRBV27; j_call: TRBJ1-1; cdr3_aa: CAGNRAPREAFF
d_call: -; cdr3_length: 13; v_call: TRBV2; j_call: TRBJ1-4; cdr3_aa: CASRERTGEKLFF
d_call: TRBD1; cdr3_length: 12; v_call: TRBV3-1/TRBV3-2; j_call: TRBJ1-2; cdr3_aa: CASSRTGRGYTF
d_call: TRBD1; cdr3_length: 15; v_call: TRBV7-8; j_call: TRBJ1-1; cdr3_aa: CASSLPDRGDTEAFF
d_call: TRBD1; cdr3_length: 15; v_call: TRBV29-1; j_call: TRBJ2-7; cdr3_aa: CSVPGQGGVGYEQYF
d_call: TRBD1; cdr3_length: 14; v_call: TRBV7-6; j_call: TRBJ1-2; cdr3_aa: CASSLGDRTGGYTF
d_call: TRBD1; cdr3_length: 12; v_call: TRBV29-1; j_call: TRBJ1-1; cdr3_aa: CSVSKQGARAFF
d_call: TRBD1; cdr3_length: 13; v_call: TRBV11-2; j_call: TRBJ1-3; cdr3_aa: CASSEDRANTIYF
d_call: TRBD2; cdr3_length: 15; v_call: TRBV28; j_call: TRBJ2-3; cdr3_aa: CASSPPAGVTDTQYF
d_call: TRBD2; cdr3_length: 18; v_call: TRBV4-1; j_call: TRBJ2-2; cdr3_aa: CASSQDRRGKAGTGELFF
d_call: TRBD1; cdr3_length: 14; v_call: TRBV27; j_call: TRBJ1-5; cdr3_aa: CASSSTGAAQPQHF
d_call: TRBD1; cdr3_length: 15; v_call: TRBV18; j_call: TRBJ2-3; cdr3_aa: CASSPTGGATDTQYF
d_call: -; cdr3_length: 15; v_call: TRBV11-2; j_call: TRBJ2-2; cdr3_aa: CASSLGNSHTGELFF
d_call: TRBD1; cdr3_length: 14; v_call: TRBV6-6; j_call: TRBJ2-3; cdr3_aa: CASSSGQGVDTQYF
d_call: -; cdr3_length: 16; v_call: TRBV28; j_call: TRBJ1-4; cdr3_aa: CASRGGDLATNEKLFF
d_call: TRBD1; cdr3_length: 14; v_call: TRBV2; j_call: TRBJ2-7; cdr3_aa: CASRWDRGLTEQYF
d_call: TRBD1; cdr3_length: 13; v_call: TRBV19; j_call: TRBJ1-2; cdr3_aa: CASSRDRPYGYTF
d_call: -; cdr3_length: 16; v_call: TRBV9; j_call: TRBJ1-6; cdr3_aa: CASSTAPGAGNSPLHF
d_call: -; cdr3_length: 16; v_call: TRBV28; j_call: TRBJ2-7; cdr3_aa: CASSSYAGGQEYEQYF
d_call: -; cdr3_length: 13; v_call: TRBV28; j_call: TRBJ1-6; cdr3_aa: CASTWGGNSPLHF
d_call: TRBD1; cdr3_length: 15; v_call: TRBV5-1; j_call: TRBJ2-3; cdr3_aa: CASSLVRQGSDTQYF
d_call: -; cdr3_length: 12; v_call: TRBV30; j_call: TRBJ2-7; cdr3_aa: CAAGRTAYEQYF